This T cell receptor (beta chain) was recovered during a study of shared clonotypes between healthy human individuals. The overall study: Each donor had three CD4 naive, three CD4 memory, two CD8 naive and one CD8 memory plate. Findings of the study overall: Naive subsets tended to show greater estimated richness than memory subsets.

Each donor was a Caucasian adult residing in Nashville, Tennessee. Of note for this clone: Its matching antigen is unknown.

The CDR3 runs to 14 residues. Germline V lookup: CDR1 SGHNT, CDR2 YYREEE (reference sequence). V lost 3 bases and J lost 4, with 12 bases in between. As processed by the authors: In the immunoSEQ data, sequences were junction-only and lacked quality scores, so filtering differed. The repertoire was sequenced with immunoSEQ multiplex PCR; TCRdb's copy has only in-frame clones and lacks some. The V and J calls and clone size are taken from that table; D and trimming were inferred from the DNA. Of over a million clones in the sample, more than 95% were seen once. V is TRBV5-4 and J is TRBJ2-3, with D perhaps given as TRBD1 or TRBD2 (6 bases each). The sequenced sample consisted of naive CD4+ T cells sorted from blood. Subset meaning: CD45RA+ positively selected. The origin of this receptor is a man aged 30 to 45 in good health. CDR3 DNA: TGTGCCAGCAGCTCCGGACAGCGGGCAGATACGCAGTATTTT. Translated, it gives CASSSGQRADTQYF.